These 11 T cell receptor beta chains originate from one sample sequenced in a study of blood T cell repertoires in COVID-19. This table comes from immunoSEQ multiplex PCR, and its TCRdb copy is limited to in-frame clones, with some not included. The sample lists tens of thousands of clones, roughly 80% occurring once. Sequencing used peripheral blood. These receptors were collected from a woman aged 60-70 years with acute or convalescent COVID-19.

This chain links TRBV3-1 (or the pseudogene TRBV3-2) with TRBJ2-5, with 11 bases matching TRBD2. CDR3 length: 17 amino acids. V trimming: 1 base; J trimming: 8 bases; junction bases outside the gene matches: 12. The V gene's germline CDR1 is LGHDT and CDR2 YNNKEL (reference sequence). The CDR3 DNA reads TGTGCCAGCAGCCAAGGGACTAGCGGGTTTAAAGAGTCTACCCAGTACTTC. This translates into CASSQGTSGFKESTQYF.

The V and J genes are TRBV27 and TRBJ1-4; TRBD1 matches 11 bases. The CDR3 spans 13 residues. The V and J ends lost 10 bases and 7 bases, in that order; junction bases with no gene match: 5. From germline, CDR1 is MNHEY and CDR2 SMNVEV (reference sequence). The CDR3 sequence: CATRDRGSEKLFF. The DNA for the CDR3 is TGTGCCACTAGGGACAGGGGGTCTGAAAAACTGTTTTTT.

The rearrangement uses TRBV9 and TRBJ2-1; TRBD1 agrees at 9 bases. CDR3 length equals 17 residues. Germline trimming cut 4 bases from V and 2 bases from J; bases unmatched to any gene: 10. CDR1 is SGDLS, CDR2 YYNGEE, per germline. CDR3 bases: TGTGCCAGCAGCACGTCCGGGACAGGGAATCCCTACAATGAGCAGTTCTTC. This translates into CASSTSGTGNPYNEQFF.

The CDR3 sequence: CASSLVQGSTYEQYF. The CDR3 DNA reads as TGTGCCAGCAGCTTAGTTCAGGGGTCGACCTACGAGCAGTACTTC. This rearrangement joins TRBV7-8 to TRBJ2-7, with D perhaps TRBD1 (6 bases). The CDR3 is 15 residues long. Looked up from germline, CDR1 is SGHVS and CDR2 is FQNEAQ. V was pared by 1 base and J by 2 bases, with 12 bases between.

The chain has TRBV18 and TRBJ2-1, with TRBD2 identical over 8 bases. The V gene's germline CDR1 is KGHSH and CDR2 LQKENI. The CDR3 length is 16 residues. Trimming cost V 0 bases and J 6 bases; bases outside gene matches: 7. The DNA for the CDR3 is TGTGCCAGCTCACCACCGTCCGGGGGGGGGTCCAATGAGCAGTTCTTC. It translates to CASSPPSGGGSNEQFF.

The chain combines TRBV9 with TRBJ1-3; no firm D call. The CDR3 totals 14 residues. The germline CDR1 and CDR2 sequences are SGDLS and YYNGEE. Trimming took off 4 bases at V and 0 bases at J, with 8 bases between the two ends. CDR3 in DNA: TGTGCCAGCAGCCCCTCCCCCTCTGGAAACACCATATATTTT. This codes for CASSPSPSGNTIYF.

Comments on this clone: This sample includes further DNA sequences coding for the same CDR3. This rearrangement joins TRBV7-9 to TRBJ2-7; TRBD1 aligns across 7 bases. Germline CDR1 SEHNR, CDR2 FQNEAQ (reference sequence). The CDR3 has 12 residues. Germline trimming cut 5 bases from V and 5 bases from J; bases unmatched to any gene: 3. The CDR3 DNA reads as TGTGCCAGCAGCCTCACAGGGGACGAGCAGTACTTC. Protein sequence: CASSLTGDEQYF.

The chain has TRBV5-6 and TRBJ1-2, with 11 bases aligning to TRBD1. CDR1 is SGHDT, CDR2 YYEEEE, per germline. This CDR3 has 14 amino acids. Germline trimming cut 4 bases from V and 8 bases from J; bases unmatched to any gene: 7. The CDR3 region is CASSPDRGRFGYTF. The CDR3, as DNA: TGTGCCAGCAGCCCGGACAGGGGGCGTTTCGGCTACACCTTC.

The rearrangement links TRBV25-1 to TRBJ1-4, with 7 bases that match TRBD1. Trimming at V came to 3 bases and at J to 6 bases, leaving 13 bases not matched to a gene. The CDR3 extends over 17 amino acids. CDR1 is MGHDK and CDR2 is SYGVNS in the germline V gene. CDR3 sequence reads: CASSDALEQGYHEKLFF. CDR3 coding DNA: TGTGCCAGCAGTGATGCCCTCGAACAGGGGTATCATGAAAAACTGTTTTTT.

This clone has just a few counts. The J gene is TRBJ2-1, the V gene TRBV7-9; TRBD2 aligns across 11 bases. This CDR3 has 15 amino acids. The ends lost 8 bases at V and 9 bases at J; junction bases unmatched: 12. Germline CDR1 reads SEHNR; CDR2 reads FQNEAQ (reference sequence). CDR3 loop: CASDMTSGIPTEQFF. CDR3 bases: TGTGCCAGCGACATGACTAGCGGGATTCCCACTGAGCAGTTCTTC.

The rearrangement joins TRBV5-4 to TRBJ1-1; 7 nucleotides line up with TRBD1. Germline V gives CDR1 SGHNT, CDR2 YYREEE (reference sequence). The CDR3 is made up of 16 amino acids. After removal of 4 bases from V and 0 bases from J, the junction contained 9 bases not matched to a gene. The CDR3: CASSPPGQAMNTEAFF. CDR3 sequence (DNA): TGTGCCAGCAGCCCGCCAGGACAGGCCATGAACACTGAAGCTTTCTTT.